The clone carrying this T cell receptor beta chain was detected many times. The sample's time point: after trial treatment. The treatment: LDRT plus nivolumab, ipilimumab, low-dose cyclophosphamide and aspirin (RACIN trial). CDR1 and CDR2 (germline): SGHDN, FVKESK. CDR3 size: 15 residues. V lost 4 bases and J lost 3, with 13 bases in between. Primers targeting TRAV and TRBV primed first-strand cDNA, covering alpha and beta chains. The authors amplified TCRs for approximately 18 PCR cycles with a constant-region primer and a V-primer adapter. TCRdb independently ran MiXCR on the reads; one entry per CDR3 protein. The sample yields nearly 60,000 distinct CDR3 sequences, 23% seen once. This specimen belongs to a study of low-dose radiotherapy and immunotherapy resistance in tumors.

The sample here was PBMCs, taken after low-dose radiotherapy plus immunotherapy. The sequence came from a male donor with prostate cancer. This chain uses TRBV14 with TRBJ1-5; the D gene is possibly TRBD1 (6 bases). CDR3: CASSPAGTNNQPQHF. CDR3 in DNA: TGTGCCAGCAGCCCGGCTGGGACAAACAATCAGCCCCAGCATTTT.